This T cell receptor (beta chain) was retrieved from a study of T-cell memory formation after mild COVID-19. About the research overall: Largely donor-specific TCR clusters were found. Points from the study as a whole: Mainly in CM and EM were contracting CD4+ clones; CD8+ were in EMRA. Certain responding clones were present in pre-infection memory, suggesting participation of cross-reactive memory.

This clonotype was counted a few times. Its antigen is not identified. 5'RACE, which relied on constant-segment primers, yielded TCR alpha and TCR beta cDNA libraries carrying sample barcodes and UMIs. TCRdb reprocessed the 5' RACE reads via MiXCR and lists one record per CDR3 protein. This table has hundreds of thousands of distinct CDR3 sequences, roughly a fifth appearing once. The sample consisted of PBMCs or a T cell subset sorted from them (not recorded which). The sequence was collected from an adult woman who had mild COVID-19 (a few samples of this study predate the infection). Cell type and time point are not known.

In DNA, the CDR3 is TGTGCCAGCAGCCAAGACCGACTGGAAAACAATGAGCAGTTCTTC. Translating it yields CASSQDRLENNEQFF. The chain joins TRBV4-2 to TRBJ2-1; no clear D. V was cut by 0 bases and J by 5 bases, with 11 bases left in between. This CDR3 spans 15 amino acids. Germline V gene data show CDR1 as LGHNA and CDR2 as YNFKEQ.